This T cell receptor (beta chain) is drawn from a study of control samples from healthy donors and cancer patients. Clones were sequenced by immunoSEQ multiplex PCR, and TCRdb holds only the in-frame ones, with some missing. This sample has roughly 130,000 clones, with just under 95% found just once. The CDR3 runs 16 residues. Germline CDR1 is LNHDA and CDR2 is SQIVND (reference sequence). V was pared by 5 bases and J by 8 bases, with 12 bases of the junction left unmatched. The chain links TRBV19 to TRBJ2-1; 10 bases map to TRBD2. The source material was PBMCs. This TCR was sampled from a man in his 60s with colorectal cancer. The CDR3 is CASSATGTSEFHEQFF. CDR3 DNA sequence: TGTGCCAGTAGTGCCACCGGGACTAGCGAGTTCCATGAGCAGTTCTTC.